Sequencing of this T cell receptor beta chain was carried out in a study of siplizumab effects on memory and regulatory T cells. TCRdb keeps only in-frame clones here, not all; method: immunoSEQ multiplex PCR. In the table there are 50,000 to 75,000 clones, 79% of which are singletons. This TCR was recovered from a human donor in good health. Sequencing was performed on memory CD4+ T cells sorted from blood.

The CDR3 is CASSEGSQNTEAFF. The CDR3 bases are TGCGCCAGCAGTGAGGGCAGCCAGAACACTGAAGCTTTCTTT. V usage is TRBV10-2 and J usage is TRBJ1-1, with D unresolved. Germline V gene sequence: CDR1 WSHSY, CDR2 SAAADI. V was clipped by 2 bases and J by 1 base, with 8 bases between them. The CDR3 runs to 14 residues.